Given below is one T cell receptor beta chain in context. The presence of a unique molecular identifier marked each TCR cDNA molecule. MiXCR, run by TCRdb on the 5' RACE reads, gives a single entry per CDR3 protein. The sample contains more than 30,000 distinct CDR3 sequences, 5.2% of which appear only once. The data were taken from a study of spatial heterogeneity in lung cancer. Looking at the study overall: Mean representation of each unique TCR and UMI combination in the raw reads exceeded 9.5 occurrences.

Time point here: sample taken at primary tumor resection. Researchers sequenced whole RNA taken from tumor, nontumor lung or frozen PBMC without sorting. The sequence was obtained from a female donor with early-stage non-small cell lung cancer. The sequences come from PBMCs, collected at surgery.

The CDR3 region is CASSLLPADGYTF. In nucleotides, the CDR3 is TGCGCCAGCAGCTTGCTACCAGCTGATGGCTACACCTTC. The J gene is TRBJ1-2, the V gene TRBV5-1; D is uncertain. Germline V gene lookup returns CDR1 SGHRS and CDR2 YFSETQ. CDR3 length: 13 residues. With 1 base removed from V and 6 bases from J, the gap between germline ends came to 10 bases.